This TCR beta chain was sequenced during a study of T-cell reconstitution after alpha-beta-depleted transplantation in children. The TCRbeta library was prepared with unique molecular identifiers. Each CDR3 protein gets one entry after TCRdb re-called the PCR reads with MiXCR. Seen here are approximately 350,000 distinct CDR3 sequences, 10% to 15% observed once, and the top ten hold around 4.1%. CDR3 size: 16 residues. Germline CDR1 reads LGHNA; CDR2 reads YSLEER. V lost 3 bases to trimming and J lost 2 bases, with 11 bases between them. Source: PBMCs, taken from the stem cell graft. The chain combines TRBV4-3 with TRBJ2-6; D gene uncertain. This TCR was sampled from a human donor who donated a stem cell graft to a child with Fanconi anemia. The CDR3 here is CASSHNVGTGANVLTF. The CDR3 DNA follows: TGCGCCAGCAGCCATAATGTGGGCACTGGGGCCAACGTCCTGACTTTC.